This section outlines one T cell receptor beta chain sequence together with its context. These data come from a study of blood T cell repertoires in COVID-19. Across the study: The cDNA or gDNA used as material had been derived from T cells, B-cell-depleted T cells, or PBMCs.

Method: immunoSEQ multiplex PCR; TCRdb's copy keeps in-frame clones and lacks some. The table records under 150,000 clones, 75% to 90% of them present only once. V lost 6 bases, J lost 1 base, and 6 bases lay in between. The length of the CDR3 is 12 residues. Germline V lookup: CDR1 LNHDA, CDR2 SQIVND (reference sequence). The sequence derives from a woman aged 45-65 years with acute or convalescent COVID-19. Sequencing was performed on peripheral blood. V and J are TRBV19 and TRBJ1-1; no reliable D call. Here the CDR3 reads CASSVRNTEAFF. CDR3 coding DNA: TGTGCCAGTAGCGTGCGGAACACTGAAGCTTTCTTT.